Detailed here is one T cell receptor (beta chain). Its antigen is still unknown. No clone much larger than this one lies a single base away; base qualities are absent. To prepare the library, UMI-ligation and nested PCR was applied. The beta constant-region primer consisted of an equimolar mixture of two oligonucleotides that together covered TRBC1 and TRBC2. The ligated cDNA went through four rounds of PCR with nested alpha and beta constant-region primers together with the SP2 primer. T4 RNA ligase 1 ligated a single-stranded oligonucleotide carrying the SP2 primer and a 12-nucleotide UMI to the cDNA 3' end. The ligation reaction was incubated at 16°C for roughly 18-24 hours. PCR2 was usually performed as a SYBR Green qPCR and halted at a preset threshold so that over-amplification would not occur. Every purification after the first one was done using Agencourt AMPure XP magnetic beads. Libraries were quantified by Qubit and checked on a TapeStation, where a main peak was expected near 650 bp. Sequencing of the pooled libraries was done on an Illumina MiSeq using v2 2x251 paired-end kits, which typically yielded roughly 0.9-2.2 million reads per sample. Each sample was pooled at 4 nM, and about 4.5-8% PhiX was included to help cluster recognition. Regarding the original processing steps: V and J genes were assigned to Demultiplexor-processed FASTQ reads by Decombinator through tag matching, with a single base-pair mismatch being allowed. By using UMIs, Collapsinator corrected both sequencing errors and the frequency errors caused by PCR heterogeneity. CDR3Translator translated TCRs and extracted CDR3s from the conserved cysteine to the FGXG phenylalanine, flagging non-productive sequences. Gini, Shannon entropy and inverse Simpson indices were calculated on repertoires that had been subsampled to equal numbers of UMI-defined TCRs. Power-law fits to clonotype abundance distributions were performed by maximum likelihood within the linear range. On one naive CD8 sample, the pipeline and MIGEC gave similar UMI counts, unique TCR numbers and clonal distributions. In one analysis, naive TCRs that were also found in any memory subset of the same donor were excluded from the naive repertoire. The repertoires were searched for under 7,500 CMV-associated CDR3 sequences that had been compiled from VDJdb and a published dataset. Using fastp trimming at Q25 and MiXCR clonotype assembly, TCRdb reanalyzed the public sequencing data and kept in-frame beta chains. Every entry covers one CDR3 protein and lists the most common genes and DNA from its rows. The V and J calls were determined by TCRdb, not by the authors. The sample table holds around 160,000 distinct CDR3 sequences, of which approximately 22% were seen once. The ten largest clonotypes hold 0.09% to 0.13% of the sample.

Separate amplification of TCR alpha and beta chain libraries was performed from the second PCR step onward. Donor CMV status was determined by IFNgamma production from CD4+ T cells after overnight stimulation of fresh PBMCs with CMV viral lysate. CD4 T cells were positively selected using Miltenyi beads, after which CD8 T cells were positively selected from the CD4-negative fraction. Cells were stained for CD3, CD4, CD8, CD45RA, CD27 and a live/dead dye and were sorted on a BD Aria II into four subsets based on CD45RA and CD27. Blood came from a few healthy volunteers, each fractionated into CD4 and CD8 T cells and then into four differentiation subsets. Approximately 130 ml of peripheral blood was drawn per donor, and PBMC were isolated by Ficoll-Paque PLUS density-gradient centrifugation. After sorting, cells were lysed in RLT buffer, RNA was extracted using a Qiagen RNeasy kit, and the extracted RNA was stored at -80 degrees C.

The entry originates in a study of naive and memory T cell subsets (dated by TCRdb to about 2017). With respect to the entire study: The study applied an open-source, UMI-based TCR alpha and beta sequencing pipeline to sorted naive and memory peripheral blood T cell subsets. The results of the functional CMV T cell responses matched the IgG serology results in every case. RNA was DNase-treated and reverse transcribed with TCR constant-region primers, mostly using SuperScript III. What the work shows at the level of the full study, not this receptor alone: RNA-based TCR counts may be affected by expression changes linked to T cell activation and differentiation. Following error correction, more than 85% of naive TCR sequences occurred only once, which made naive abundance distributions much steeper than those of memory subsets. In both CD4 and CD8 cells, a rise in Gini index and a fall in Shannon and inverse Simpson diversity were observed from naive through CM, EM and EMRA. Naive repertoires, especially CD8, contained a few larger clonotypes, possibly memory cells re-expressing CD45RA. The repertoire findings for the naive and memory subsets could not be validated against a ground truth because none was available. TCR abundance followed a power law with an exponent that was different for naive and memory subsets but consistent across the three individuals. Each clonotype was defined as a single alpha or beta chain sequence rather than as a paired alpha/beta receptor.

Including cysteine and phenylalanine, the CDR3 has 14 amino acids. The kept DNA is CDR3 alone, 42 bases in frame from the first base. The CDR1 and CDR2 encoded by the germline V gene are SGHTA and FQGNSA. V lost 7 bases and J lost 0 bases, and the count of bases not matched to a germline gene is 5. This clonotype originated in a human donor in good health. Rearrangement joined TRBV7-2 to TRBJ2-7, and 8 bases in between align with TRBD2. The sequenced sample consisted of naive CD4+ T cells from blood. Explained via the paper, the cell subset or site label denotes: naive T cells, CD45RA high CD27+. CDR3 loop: CASIRGGSSYEQYF. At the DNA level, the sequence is TGTGCCAGCATCCGGGGGGGGAGCTCCTACGAGCAGTACTTC.